A single sample is the source of the 28 T cell receptor beta chains below, sequenced in a study of blood T cell repertoires in COVID-19. Generated by immunoSEQ multiplex PCR, the TCRdb table keeps only in-frame clones and is missing some. The profile shows about 40,000 clones, 88% of them singletons. Source material: peripheral blood. These receptors were taken from a human donor in a cohort sampled during active COVID-19.

The chain recombines TRBV3-1 (or the pseudogene TRBV3-2) with TRBJ2-1; weak D call: TRBD1 (5 bases). The CDR3 totals 16 residues. Germline values: CDR1 LGHDT, CDR2 YNNKEL (reference sequence). V dropped 0 bases and J dropped 0 bases, with 9 bases sitting between them. The CDR3 bases are TGTGCCAGCAGCCAAGACCAGGGCTACTCCTACAATGAGCAGTTCTTC. This translates into CASSQDQGYSYNEQFF.

This chain links TRBV12-5 with TRBJ2-7, with D uncertain. V lost 1 base and J lost 2, with 6 bases in between. The CDR3 length is 13 residues. CDR1 and CDR2 (germline): LGHNT, FRNRAP. As DNA, the CDR3 is TGTGCTAGTGGTTTGGGCAGAACCTACGAGCAGTACTTC. Amino acids: CASGLGRTYEQYF.

The chain recombines TRBV19 with TRBJ2-2; TRBD2 matches at 10 bases. This CDR3 is built from 16 residues. Germline assignment: CDR1 LNHDA and CDR2 SQIVND (reference sequence). V lost 5 bases to trimming and J lost 9 bases; unmatched junction nucleotides: 12. The CDR3 sequence: CASSAGEAGGIRELFF. The CDR3 DNA reads as TGTGCCAGTAGTGCCGGGGAAGCGGGGGGGATCCGGGAGCTGTTTTTT. Using reference TRBV19 and TRBJ2-2 for the parts outside the CDR3, the full variable domain is DGGITQSPKYLFRKEGQNVTLSCEQNLNHDAMYWYRQDPGQGLRLIYYSQIVNDFQKGDIAEGYSVSREKKESFPLTVTSAQKNPTAFYLCASSAGEAGGIRELFFGEGSRLTVL.

The V gene is TRBV5-6, the J gene TRBJ2-7; D is uncertain. Germline-derived CDR1 and CDR2 are SGHDT and YYEEEE. V was trimmed by 3 bases and J by 0 bases, leaving 4 bases between them. There are 12 residues in the CDR3. As DNA, the CDR3 is TGTGCCAGCAGCTCCAACTCCTACGAGCAGTACTTC. This encodes CASSSNSYEQYF. Full variable domain (remainder filled in from reference TRBV5-6 and TRBJ2-7): DAGVTQSPTHLIKTRGQQVTLRCSPKSGHDTVSWYQQALGQGPQFIFQYYEEEERQRGNFPDRFSGHQFPNYSSELNVNALLLGDSALYLCASSSNSYEQYFGPGTRLTVT.

The rearrangement uses TRBV6-5 and TRBJ2-3; D remains ambiguous. V was shortened by 2 bases and J by 1 base, with 13 bases between the two germline ends. Per germline, CDR1 MNHEY and CDR2 SVGAGI. The CDR3 is 16 residues long. The CDR3 loop is CASSYDSLAGTDTQYF. The CDR3 DNA follows: TGTGCCAGCAGTTACGACTCATTGGCCGGCACAGATACGCAGTATTTT.

The sample holds one count of this clone. The chain has TRBV9 and TRBJ2-7; D is possibly TRBD1 (6 bases). There are 15 residues in the CDR3. Trimming left V 4 bases short and J 1 base short, with 15 bases between. CDR1 SGDLS and CDR2 YYNGEE come from the germline V gene. The CDR3 loop is CASSPPGTSSYEQYF. For the CDR3, the DNA is TGTGCCAGCAGCCCACCCGGGACATCTTCCTACGAGCAGTACTTC.

CDR3 sequence reads: CASSAGVGGNTEAFF. In DNA, the CDR3 is TGTGCCAGCAGCGCCGGGGTAGGTGGGAACACTGAAGCTTTCTTT. The V and J genes are TRBV9 and TRBJ1-1; no firm D call. Germline V gene data show CDR1 as SGDLS and CDR2 as YYNGEE. The CDR3 runs to 15 residues. Trimming removed 3 bases from V and 1 base from J, with 13 bases in between. Full variable domain (missing parts from reference TRBV9 and TRBJ1-1): DSGVTQTPKHLITATGQRVTLRCSPRSGDLSVYWYQQSLDQGLQFLIQYYNGEERAKGNILERFSAQQFPDLHSELNLSSLELGDSALYFCASSAGVGGNTEAFFGQGTRLTVV.

The chain uses TRBV13 and TRBJ1-2, with 8 bases fitting TRBD1. This CDR3 has 13 amino acids. V shed 2 bases, J shed 7 bases, and the junction held 3 bases outside the gene matches. CDR1 is PRHDT, CDR2 FYEKMQ, per germline (reference sequence). CDR3: CASSLRTGGGYTF. For the CDR3, the DNA is TGTGCCAGCAGCTTAAGAACAGGGGGTGGCTACACCTTC. Using reference TRBV13 and TRBJ1-2 for the parts outside the CDR3, the full variable domain is AAGVIQSPRHLIKEKRETATLKCYPIPRHDTVYWYQQGPGQDPQFLISFYEKMQSDKGSIPDRFSAQQFSDYHSELNMSSLELGDSALYFCASSLRTGGGYTFGSGTRLTVV.

The J gene is TRBJ2-4, the V gene TRBV13, with 10 bases fitting TRBD2. CDR1 PRHDT and CDR2 FYEKMQ come from the germline V gene (reference sequence). The length of the CDR3 is 13 residues. J gave up 8 bases and V 5 bases, and 3 bases lay outside the gene matches. CDR3 amino acids: CASSRGTSDIQYF. The CDR3 nucleotides read TGTGCCAGCAGCCGCGGGACTAGCGACATTCAGTACTTC.

The genes are TRBV6-5 and TRBJ1-1, with D uncertain. This CDR3 spans 13 amino acids. The germline V gene has CDR1 MNHEY and CDR2 SVGAGI. Trimming stripped 10 bases from V and 3 bases from J, with 15 bases between. In DNA form, the CDR3 reads TGTGCCACCATAGCCCCGGCGGACACTGAAGCTTTCTTT. Its protein product is CATIAPADTEAFF.

The rearrangement joins TRBV5-5 to TRBJ1-2; TRBD1 matches 12 bases. Germline V lookup: CDR1 SGHKS, CDR2 YYEKEE (reference sequence). This CDR3 is 16 amino acids long. V lost 1 base to trimming and J lost 7 bases; unmatched junction nucleotides: 8. The chain's CDR3 is CASSLQGTGGASGYTF. The CDR3 bases are TGTGCCAGCAGCTTGCAGGGGACAGGGGGCGCTTCTGGCTACACCTTC. Full variable domain (remainder filled in from reference TRBV5-5 and TRBJ1-2): DAGVTQSPTHLIKTRGQQVTLRCSPISGHKSVSWYQQVLGQGPQFIFQYYEKEERGRGNFPDRFSARQFPNYSSELNVNALLLGDSALYLCASSLQGTGGASGYTFGSGTRLTVV.

V and J are TRBV28 and TRBJ1-5; weak D call: TRBD1 (5 bases). Germline CDR1 reads MDHEN; CDR2 reads SYDVKM. Trimming took off 6 bases at V and 0 bases at J, with 12 bases between the two ends. The CDR3 loop spans 15 amino acids. DNA of the CDR3: TGTGCCAGCAGCTCAAATCAGGGTAGCAATCAGCCCCAGCATTTT. Its translation: CASSSNQGSNQPQHF.

This sequence joins TRBV11-3 and TRBJ2-5; tentatively, D is TRBD2 (6 bases). The CDR3 is 16 amino acids. Between the trimmed V and J ends, which lost 2 bases and 5 bases, there was a span of 18 bases. CDR1 and CDR2 (germline): SGHNT, YENEEA. CDR3 region: CASSLRSSRAGETQYF. CDR3 nucleotide sequence: TGTGCCAGCAGCTTAAGATCCTCTAGGGCGGGGGAGACCCAGTACTTC.

The chain is built from TRBV30 and TRBJ1-2, with 7 bases aligning to TRBD1. Germline V gene data show CDR1 as GTSNPN and CDR2 as SVGIG (reference sequence). This CDR3 has 13 residues. The ends lost 4 bases at V and 6 bases at J; junction bases unmatched: 8. Written as DNA, the CDR3 is TGTGCCTGGACCCTTATACAGGGGAATGGCTACACCTTC. Its protein product is CAWTLIQGNGYTF.

This clone was picked up one time. The chain couples TRBV30 to TRBJ1-6; 7 nucleotides agree with TRBD1. The CDR3 spans 15 residues. Germline assignment: CDR1 GTSNPN and CDR2 SVGIG (reference sequence). Trimming at V came to 3 bases and at J to 3 bases, leaving 5 bases not matched to a gene. The DNA of the CDR3 is TGTGCCTGGAGGGAGGGACAGCTCTATAATTCACCCCTCCACTTT. This sequence encodes CAWREGQLYNSPLHF. Full variable domain (outside the CDR3, taken from reference TRBV30 and TRBJ1-6): SQTIHQWPATLVQPVGSPLSLECTVEGTSNPNLYWYRQAAGRGLQLLFYSVGIGQISSEVPQNLSASRPQDRQFILSSKKLLLSDSGFYLCAWREGQLYNSPLHFGNGTRLTVT.

This chain uses TRBV3-1 (or the pseudogene TRBV3-2) with TRBJ2-5; D possibly corresponds to TRBD2 (6 bases). Deletions cut 3 bases from V and 2 bases from J, with 16 bases between. CDR1 is LGHDT, CDR2 YNNKEL, per germline (reference sequence). The CDR3 consists of 16 residues. The CDR3 is CASSHWGTPNQETQYF. The CDR3 DNA reads TGTGCCAGCAGCCATTGGGGGACTCCCAATCAAGAGACCCAGTACTTC.

V usage is TRBV5-5 and J usage is TRBJ1-2, with D unclear. The CDR3 sequence is 18 residues long. CDR1 and CDR2 from the germline V gene are SGHKS and YYEKEE (reference sequence). Trimming cost V 0 bases and J 2 bases, with 20 bases left between them. The chain's CDR3 is CASSLGLSVPMQNYGYTF. The CDR3 DNA follows: TGTGCCAGCAGCTTGGGGCTAAGCGTCCCCATGCAAAACTATGGCTACACCTTC.

In this sample, this clone turned up a few times. A much larger clone lies one base from this, so it may be a read error. Other DNA variants within this sample encode the same CDR3. The V call is TRBV7-8, the J call TRBJ1-2; 8 bases map to TRBD1. V lost 4 bases and J lost 6; bases outside the gene matches: 4. The CDR3 totals 13 residues. Germline V gives CDR1 SGHVS, CDR2 FQNEAQ. CDR3 DNA sequence: TGTGCCAGCAGCTGGACAGGGTACGATGGCTACACCTTC. The encoded protein is CASSWTGYDGYTF.

For the CDR3, the DNA is TGTGCCTGGGTAGGACAGCCGAACACTGAAGCTTTCTTT. It encodes CAWVGQPNTEAFF. J is TRBJ1-1 and V is TRBV30, with D perhaps matching TRBD1 (6 bases). The CDR3 is 13 residues long. V lost 5 bases, J lost 1 base, and 11 bases lay in between. The germline gives CDR1 GTSNPN, CDR2 SVGIG (reference sequence).

The J gene is TRBJ2-3, the V gene TRBV7-3, with 13 nucleotides matching TRBD2. The CDR3 covers 16 residues. V trimming: 5 bases; J trimming: 6 bases; junction bases outside the gene matches: 8. Germline V lookup: CDR1 SGHTA, CDR2 FQGTGA. The CDR3 reads CASSPPTSGGRDTQYF. CDR3 nucleotide sequence: TGTGCCAGCAGCCCCCCGACTAGCGGGGGGAGGGATACGCAGTATTTT.

A few counts support this clone. The chain recombines TRBV10-1 with TRBJ2-2; perhaps TRBD1 as D (5 bases). The germline gives CDR1 WNHNN, CDR2 SYGVQD (reference sequence). V was shortened by 4 bases and J by 1 base, with 7 bases between the two germline ends. This CDR3 has 14 amino acids. CDR3 sequence reads: CASSGQGNTGELFF. The CDR3 DNA is TGCGCCAGCAGTGGGCAGGGGAACACCGGGGAGCTGTTTTTT.

V and J are TRBV6-5 and TRBJ1-6; the match to TRBD1 covers 8 bases. CDR1 is MNHEY, CDR2 SVGAGI, per germline. V lost 9 bases, J lost 9 bases, and 10 bases stayed unmatched. CDR3 size: 14 residues. This CDR3 is CASSLTGAGSPLHF. CDR3 DNA: TGTGCCAGTTCACTGACAGGGGCTGGTTCACCCCTCCACTTT.

This clone was counted once. V is TRBV10-3 and J is TRBJ2-5, with a tentative D call TRBD2 (6 bases). CDR3 length: 16 amino acids. Per the germline V gene, CDR1 is ENHRY and CDR2 is SYGVKD. Trimming removed 0 bases at V and 8 bases at J, with 19 bases between. In DNA form, the CDR3 reads TGTGCCATCAGTGAGTCGGGGACTCAAACCACAGGCACCCAGTACTTC. Encoded protein: CAISESGTQTTGTQYF.

V gene TRBV19 combines with J gene TRBJ2-1; D not resolved. From germline, CDR1 is LNHDA and CDR2 SQIVND (reference sequence). Trimming took 3 bases from V and 2 from J, leaving 11 bases between them. The CDR3 extends over 15 amino acids. DNA for the CDR3: TGTGCCAGTAGTATGGGCAGCCGTCCCTACAATGAGCAGTTCTTC. Encoded protein: CASSMGSRPYNEQFF.

The genes are TRBV6-5 and TRBJ1-2, with a possible D match to TRBD1 (5 bases). The CDR3 is 13 amino acids. V lost 6 bases and J 8 bases, leaving 16 bases between the germline ends. Germline V CDR1 and CDR2: MNHEY, SVGAGI. The CDR3 reads CASSPGPQGGYTF. CDR3 coding DNA: TGTGCCAGCAGCCCCGGGCCCCAGGGCGGCTACACCTTC.

This chain joins TRBV6-5 and TRBJ1-1; a weak D match, TRBD1 (6 bases). This CDR3 has 12 amino acids. The germline CDR1 and CDR2 sequences are MNHEY and SVGAGI. The V and J ends lost 6 bases and 1 base respectively, with 6 bases between them. CDR3 DNA sequence: TGTGCCAGCAGGACAGGGAACACTGAAGCTTTCTTT. Encoded protein: CASRTGNTEAFF.

The chain joins TRBV5-4 to TRBJ2-1; the match to TRBD2 covers 7 bases. The CDR3 is made up of 15 amino acids. In germline, CDR1 is SGHNT, CDR2 YYREEE (reference sequence). V was pared by 4 bases and J by 4 bases, with 8 bases of the junction left unmatched. Written as DNA, the CDR3 is TGTGCCAGCAGCACCCAGGGCGGGGGTTACAATGAGCAGTTCTTC. Its translation is CASSTQGGGYNEQFF.

This chain connects TRBV5-5 to TRBJ1-5; D gene unclear. V dropped 2 bases and J dropped 0 bases, with 9 bases sitting between them. The CDR3 consists of 15 residues. The V gene's germline CDR1 is SGHKS and CDR2 YYEKEE (reference sequence). The CDR3 bases are TGTGCCAGCAGCTTCTCCTTAGATAGCAATCAGCCCCAGCATTTT. The encoded protein is CASSFSLDSNQPQHF.